The rows below give T cell receptor beta chains drawn from one sample of a study of shared clonotypes between healthy human individuals. Produced via immunoSEQ multiplex PCR; TCRdb's table is partial and in-frame only. This sample has 2,500,000 or so clones; 80% to 95% occur once, and the top ten carry 0.36%. The material sequenced was naive CD4+ T cells from PBMCs. The receptors shown here come from a man younger than 30 in good health. Some clones in this sample may be carry-over from other donors' samples. CDR3s include the opening cysteine and the closing phenylalanine or tryptophan. A D gene is named only where the DNA matches it firmly. Clone sizes are given selectively: once, few, many, or a class where the clone is expanded.

d_gene	v_gene	abundance	j_gene	CDR3aa	CDR3nt
.	TRBV28	.	TRBJ1-1	CASSLDSNTEAFF	TGTGCCAGCAGTTTAGACTCGAACACTGAAGCTTTCTTT
.	TRBV6-5	once	TRBJ1-5	CASRSLGNSNQPQHF	TGTGCCAGCAGGTCCCTTGGAAATAGCAATCAGCCCCAGCATTTT
.	TRBV18	.	TRBJ1-1	CASSRADREAFF	TGTGCCAGCTCACGCGCGGACAGAGAAGCTTTCTTT
.	TRBV6-5	.	TRBJ1-2	CASSLRDPPYGYTF	TGTGCCAGCAGTCTCAGGGATCCCCCCTATGGCTACACCTTC
TRBD1	TRBV9	.	TRBJ1-2	CASSVGDRGPIGYTF	TGTGCCAGCAGCGTAGGGGACAGGGGGCCGATTGGCTACACCTTC
TRBD2	TRBV5-1	.	TRBJ2-7	CASSNGRAYEQYF	TGCGCCAGCAGTAATGGGAGGGCCTACGAGCAGTACTTC
.	TRBV7-2	.	TRBJ2-7	CASSLGVDYYYEQYF	TGTGCCAGCAGCTTAGGGGTTGACTACTACTACGAGCAGTACTTC
TRBD1	TRBV5-6	.	TRBJ2-3	CASSNRGGTDTQYF	TGTGCCAGCAGTAACAGGGGTGGCACAGATACGCAGTATTTT
.	TRBV5-1	.	TRBJ1-2	CASSGLTANYGYTF	TGCGCCAGCAGCGGATTAACAGCGAACTATGGCTACACCTTC
.	TRBV7-9	.	TRBJ1-1	CASSLMGTNTGAFF	TGTGCCAGCAGCTTAATGGGGACGAACACTGGAGCTTTCTTT
.	TRBV10-3	.	TRBJ2-1	CASTDWYNEQFF	TGTGCCTCCACGGATTGGTACAATGAGCAGTTCTTC
.	TRBV5-1	.	TRBJ2-7	CASSWDRGSYEQYF	TGCGCCAGCAGCTGGGACCGTGGGTCCTACGAGCAGTACTTC
.	TRBV7-3	.	TRBJ2-2	CASSLGTKGRTGELFF	TGTGCCAGCAGCTTAGGTACGAAAGGGCGCACCGGGGAGCTGTTTTTT
.	TRBV6-1	once	TRBJ2-2	CASRTTANTGELFF	TGTGCCAGCAGAACCACCGCGAACACCGGGGAGCTGTTTTTT
TRBD2	TRBV6-1	once	TRBJ2-7	CASRQGLAGAYEQYF	TGTGCCAGCAGGCAGGGACTAGCGGGAGCCTACGAGCAGTACTTC
.	TRBV11-2	.	TRBJ1-5	CASSFSEYQPQHF	TGTGCCAGCAGCTTTTCCGAGTATCAGCCCCAGCATTTT
TRBD1	TRBV27	.	TRBJ1-1	CASSSGGLEAEAFF	TGTGCCAGCAGTTCAGGGGGATTGGAAGCTGAAGCTTTCTTT
.	TRBV23-1	.	TRBJ1-1	CASSTGCPNTEAFF	TGCGCCAGCAGCACGGGCTGTCCCAACACTGAAGCTTTCTTT
.	TRBV18	.	TRBJ1-5	CASSQTNQPQHF	TGTGCCAGCTCACAGACCAATCAGCCCCAGCATTTT
TRBD1	TRBV2	.	TRBJ1-1	CASSQRDRGRVNTEAFF	TGTGCCAGCAGCCAAAGGGACAGGGGTAGGGTGAACACTGAAGCTTTCTTT
TRBD1	TRBV5-1	.	TRBJ1-1	CASSIRQGTITEAFF	TGCGCCAGCAGCATTCGACAGGGGACTATCACTGAAGCTTTCTTT
TRBD2	TRBV28	.	TRBJ2-3	CASSFPAGGGTDTQYF	TGTGCCAGCAGTTTTCCGGCGGGGGGGGGCACAGATACGCAGTATTTT
TRBD1	TRBV9	.	TRBJ2-7	CASSAGTGNYEQYF	TGTGCCAGCAGCGCCGGGACAGGTAATTACGAGCAGTACTTC
.	TRBV9	.	TRBJ2-7	CASSVSNYEQYF	TGTGCCAGCAGCGTCTCCAATTACGAGCAGTACTTC
.	TRBV7-9	.	TRBJ1-1	CASRATDYNTEAFF	TGTGCCAGCAGGGCGACAGATTATAACACTGAAGCTTTCTTT
.	TRBV7-2	.	TRBJ1-1	CASSLGITEAFF	TGTGCCAGCAGCTTGGGCATCACTGAAGCTTTCTTT
.	TRBV28	.	TRBJ2-4	CASSSLREFLAKNIQYF	TGTGCCAGCAGTTCCCTACGGGAGTTTCTAGCCAAAAACATTCAGTACTTC
TRBD2	TRBV16	.	TRBJ2-3	CASSRPGLAGEGTQYF	TGTGCCAGCAGCCGTCCGGGACTAGCGGGAGAGGGTACGCAGTATTTT
TRBD2	TRBV7-3	.	TRBJ2-1	CASSYRLAGGSEQFF	TGTGCCAGCAGCTACCGACTAGCGGGAGGGAGTGAGCAGTTCTTC
.	TRBV7-2	once	TRBJ2-2	CASSPEGTGELFF	TGTGCCAGCAGCCCCGAGGGAACCGGGGAGCTGTTTTTT
.	TRBV6-6	.	TRBJ2-1	CASSLGSLTPFF	TGTGCCAGCAGCCTTGGGAGTCTCACCCCGTTCTTC
TRBD1	TRBV15	.	TRBJ2-1	CATSSGTGASNEQFF	TGTGCCACCAGCAGCGGGACAGGGGCCTCCAATGAGCAGTTCTTC
TRBD1	TRBV11-2	.	TRBJ2-3	CASSIDRGFTDTQYF	TGTGCCAGCAGCATCGACAGGGGTTTCACAGATACGCAGTATTTT
TRBD1	TRBV7-9	.	TRBJ1-3	CASSRGTDSGNTIYF	TGTGCCAGCAGCCGGGGGACAGACTCTGGAAACACCATATATTTT
.	TRBV28	.	TRBJ2-2	CASSLYPGVTDTGELFF	TGTGCCAGCAGTTTATACCCCGGGGTCACCGACACCGGGGAGCTGTTTTTT
.	TRBV5-4	.	TRBJ2-5	CASSGPGRRTQYF	TGTGCCAGCAGCGGTCCTGGACGTCGGACCCAGTACTTC
.	TRBV5-1	.	TRBJ2-5	CASSRTAGEETQYF	TGCGCCAGCAGCCGGACGGCAGGGGAAGAGACCCAGTACTTC
.	TRBV11-2	.	TRBJ2-7	CASSAGVQYF	TGTGCCAGCAGCGCCGGGGTGCAGTACTTC
TRBD1	TRBV19	.	TRBJ1-1	CASSRTGGFMNTEAFF	TGTGCCAGTAGTCGTACAGGGGGCTTCATGAACACTGAAGCTTTCTTT
.	TRBV25-1	once	TRBJ2-4	CASSRGDRKNIQYF	TGTGCCAGCTCGAGGGGGGACAGAAAAAACATTCAGTACTTC
.	TRBV5-5	.	TRBJ2-4	CASNPGLPVGIQYF	TGTGCCAGCAACCCGGGACTCCCTGTGGGCATTCAGTACTTC
.	TRBV5-1	.	TRBJ2-7	CASSFQGVSYEQYF	TGCGCCAGCAGCTTCCAGGGCGTTTCCTACGAGCAGTACTTC
.	TRBV5-1	once	TRBJ2-3	CASSLGAPPDTQYF	TGCGCCAGCTCCCTAGGGGCTCCCCCAGATACGCAGTATTTT
TRBD1	TRBV6-5	once	TRBJ1-5	CASSAGGGNQPQHF	TGTGCCAGCAGTGCAGGGGGGGGCAATCAGCCCCAGCATTTT
.	TRBV25-1	once	TRBJ2-5	CASNLREETQYF	TGTGCCAGTAACTTGCGGGAAGAGACCCAGTACTTC
.	TRBV5-1	.	TRBJ2-2	CASSPGTFTGELFF	TGCGCCAGCAGCCCCGGTACATTCACCGGGGAGCTGTTTTTT
.	TRBV10-3	.	TRBJ2-5	CAISRSNQETQYF	TGTGCCATCTCCAGATCTAACCAAGAGACCCAGTACTTC
.	TRBV5-1	.	TRBJ2-1	CASSPDEGTYNEQFF	TGCGCCAGCAGCCCTGATGAGGGAACATACAATGAGCAGTTCTTC
.	TRBV5-1	.	TRBJ2-3	CASRRELVDSDTQYF	TGCGCCAGCAGGAGGGAACTAGTCGATTCAGATACGCAGTATTTT
.	TRBV7-2	.	TRBJ2-3	CASSTPTGNPTGDTQYF	TGTGCCAGCAGCACTCCAACCGGGAACCCCACCGGGGATACGCAGTATTTT
TRBD2	TRBV5-1	.	TRBJ2-3	CASSLEGSGSGADTQYF	TGCGCCAGCAGCTTGGAAGGGAGCGGGAGTGGGGCAGATACGCAGTATTTT
.	TRBV5-4	.	TRBJ2-2	CASSKQGPGTGELFF	TGTGCCAGCAGCAAGCAGGGGCCAGGGACCGGGGAGCTGTTTTTT
TRBD2	TRBV9	.	TRBJ2-3	CASSVSGTSGILSTDTQYF	TGTGCCAGCAGCGTAAGTGGGACTAGCGGGATTCTTAGCACAGATACGCAGTATTTT
TRBD2	TRBV29-1	.	TRBJ2-7	CSVEGLANYEQYF	TGCAGCGTTGAAGGACTAGCGAACTACGAGCAGTACTTC
TRBD2	TRBV27	once	TRBJ2-5	CASSLLIPGLQETQYF	TGTGCCAGCAGTCTCCTAATACCGGGACTACAAGAGACCCAGTACTTC